This T cell receptor (beta chain) is from a study of T-cell reconstitution after alpha-beta-depleted transplantation in children. TCRbeta library construction was performed incorporating unique molecular identifiers. One entry per CDR3 protein, called by TCRdb with MiXCR from the PCR reads. The sample consists of about 600,000 distinct CDR3 sequences, about 10% of them appearing once. V shed 4 bases and J 3 bases; nucleotides not matched to a gene: 5. CDR3 length: 15 residues. Looked up from germline, CDR1 is KGHDR and CDR2 is SFDVKD. The V gene is TRBV24-1, the J gene TRBJ1-5; 7 positions match TRBD1. The starting material was PBMCs from the stem cell graft donor, obtained from the stem cell graft. This clonotype originated in a human donor who donated a stem cell graft to a child with acute myeloid leukemia. The CDR3 nucleotides are TGTGCCACCAGTGACCCGGGACAGCCCAATCAGCCCCAGCATTTT. Its protein product is CATSDPGQPNQPQHF.